A single sample is the source of the 13 T cell receptor beta chains below, sequenced in a study of blood T cell repertoires in COVID-19. Profiled with immunoSEQ multiplex PCR; TCRdb holds only in-frame clones, not every one. The sample holds under 60,000 clones, 65% to 90% seen once. The sequenced sample consisted of peripheral blood. The receptors shown here come from a human donor in a cohort sampled during active COVID-19.

The chain carries TRBV27 and TRBJ1-5; 8 nucleotides align to TRBD1. Germline trimming cut 8 bases from V and 5 bases from J; bases unmatched to any gene: 8. The V gene's germline CDR1 is MNHEY and CDR2 SMNVEV (reference sequence). This CDR3 is 14 amino acids long. The chain's CDR3 is CASSPGQAHQPQHF. The CDR3 DNA is TGTGCCAGCTCCCCGGGACAGGCACATCAGCCCCAGCATTTT.

This chain uses TRBV29-1 with TRBJ2-1, with D perhaps matching TRBD1 (5 bases). V shed 7 bases and J shed 3 bases, with 19 bases lying between them. CDR3 length equals 15 residues. The germline V gene has CDR1 SQVTM and CDR2 ANQGSEA. For the CDR3, the DNA is TGCAGCGCCGTGGGTGGGGCGAAGGGCTACAATGAGCAGTTCTTC. Translating it yields CSAVGGAKGYNEQFF.

DNA for the CDR3: TGTGCCAGCTCACCGGGGCCGAAGAACACAGATACGCAGTATTTT. Its protein product is CASSPGPKNTDTQYF. This sequence joins TRBV18 and TRBJ2-3; tentative D call: TRBD1 (5 bases). V lost 3 bases and J lost 2, with 12 bases in between. In germline, CDR1 is KGHSH, CDR2 LQKENI. CDR3 length: 15 residues.

The CDR3 DNA reads TGTGCCATCAGTCGGGAGCGAGGGACAGGCAGCACAGATACGCAGTATTTT. Its translation is CAISRERGTGSTDTQYF. The V gene is TRBV10-3, the J gene TRBJ2-3; 8 nucleotides line up with TRBD1. The CDR3 consists of 17 residues. CDR1 is ENHRY and CDR2 is SYGVKD in the germline V gene. V trimming: 5 bases; J trimming: 0 bases; junction bases outside the gene matches: 10.

J is TRBJ2-3 and V is TRBV7-2; possible D gene TRBD1, 5 bases. The V and J ends lost 2 bases and 3 bases respectively, with 18 bases between them. There are 17 residues in the CDR3. From germline, CDR1 is SGHTA and CDR2 FQGNSA. The CDR3 is CASSLPRVGFGTDTQYF. CDR3 coding DNA: TGTGCCAGCAGCTTACCCAGGGTTGGCTTTGGGACAGATACGCAGTATTTT.

The chain combines TRBV5-4 with TRBJ2-3, with D possibly TRBD1 on 6 matching bases. Trimming took off 4 bases at V and 4 bases at J, with 10 bases between the two ends. This CDR3 spans 13 amino acids. The germline V gene has CDR1 SGHNT and CDR2 YYREEE (reference sequence). The CDR3 DNA follows: TGTGCCAGCAGCCTAGGACAGCCAGATACGCAGTATTTT. This gives the protein CASSLGQPDTQYF.

The V call is TRBV9, the J call TRBJ2-5, with a weak D call TRBD2 (7 bases). V lost 4 bases to trimming and J lost 5 bases, with 15 bases between them. Looked up from germline, CDR1 is SGDLS and CDR2 is YYNGEE. The CDR3 loop spans 14 amino acids. This chain's CDR3 is CASSSDPGGETQYF. CDR3 DNA sequence: TGTGCCAGCAGCTCGGACCCGGGGGGCGAGACCCAGTACTTC.

CDR3 nucleotide sequence: TGCAGCGCAAGCCTACAGGGTGGCACCGGGGAGCTGTTTTTT. Amino acid sequence: CSASLQGGTGELFF. This chain connects TRBV29-1 to TRBJ2-2; tentative D call: TRBD1 (6 bases). Trimming cost V 7 bases and J 4 bases, with 16 bases left between them. This CDR3 spans 14 amino acids. Germline assignment: CDR1 SQVTM and CDR2 ANQGSEA.

The chain uses TRBV18 and TRBJ2-5, with 7 bases matching TRBD1. V dropped 6 bases and J dropped 5; count of bases not matched to a gene: 6. This CDR3 contains 13 residues. The germline gives CDR1 KGHSH, CDR2 LQKENI. In DNA, the CDR3 is TGTGCCAGCTCCCCGACAGGGCGCGAGACCCAGTACTTC. Protein: CASSPTGRETQYF. The variable domain in full, with the rest retrieved from reference TRBV18 and TRBJ2-5, is NAGVMQNPRHLVRRRGQEARLRCSPMKGHSHVYWYRQLPEEGLKFMVYLQKENIIDESGMPKERFSAEFPKEGPSILRIQQVVRGDSAAYFCASSPTGRETQYFGPGTRLLVL.

This chain uses TRBV5-1 with TRBJ2-1; 7 nucleotides align to TRBD2. The CDR3 is 12 amino acids. The J segment lost 4 bases and the V segment lost 7 bases, leaving 2 bases of the junction unmatched. Germline CDR1 SGHRS, CDR2 YFSETQ. The CDR3 bases are TGCGCCAGCGCACTAGCGTACAATGAGCAGTTCTTC. This gives the protein CASALAYNEQFF.

The table lists this clone with a count of one. The chain uses TRBV7-2 and TRBJ2-5; maybe TRBD2 (7 bases). Trimming took off 6 bases at V and 5 bases at J, with 19 bases between the two ends. Germline values: CDR1 SGHTA, CDR2 FQGNSA. CDR3 length: 15 residues. The CDR3 DNA reads as TGTGCCAGCAGTGTGGGGGGGGCCCACGGTGAGACCCAGTACTTC. Translating gives CASSVGGAHGETQYF.

The rearrangement links TRBV15 to TRBJ1-1, with a tentative D call TRBD1 (6 bases). From germline, CDR1 is LNHNV and CDR2 YYDKDF (reference sequence). V lost 4 bases, J lost 0 bases, and 15 bases lay in between. This CDR3 comprises 16 residues. In DNA, the CDR3 is TGTGCCACCAGCACCCTGGGGGGGGCCTTGAACACTGAAGCTTTCTTT. Protein sequence: CATSTLGGALNTEAFF.

The chain is built from TRBV6-2 or TRBV6-3 and TRBJ1-1; D ambiguous. The germline V gene has CDR1 MNHEY and CDR2 SVGEGT. The CDR3 consists of 13 residues. Trimming removed 3 bases at V and 1 base at J, with 6 bases between. The CDR3, as DNA: TGTGCCAGCAGTTATGGTAGGAACACTGAAGCTTTCTTT. Its translation: CASSYGRNTEAFF.